This T cell receptor beta chain was captured by sequencing in a study of shared clonotypes between healthy human individuals. Some clones are missing from TCRdb's copy, which holds only in-frame ones; the method was immunoSEQ multiplex PCR. The sample shows around 1.4 million clones, about 98.5% of them seen only once. Germline loops: CDR1 SGHNT, CDR2 YYREEE (reference sequence). V lost 5 bases and J lost 0, with 11 bases in between. There are 15 residues in the CDR3. Sequencing used naive CD4+ T cells sorted from blood. Subset specified: CD45RA+ positively selected. The chain is built from TRBV5-4 and TRBJ1-4; possibly TRBD1 for D (5 bases). This sequence originates from a man aged 30 to 39 in good health. CDR3 amino acids: CASRQGTSTNEKLFF. CDR3 DNA: TGTGCCAGCAGACAAGGGACGTCAACTAATGAAAAACTGTTTTTT.